These 15 T cell receptor beta chains came from one sample sequenced in a study. TCRdb processed the RT-PCR reads anew with MiXCR; each CDR3 protein has one entry. The sample has about 680,000 distinct CDR3 sequences, approximately 15% seen once. Sequencing was performed on memory CD4+ T cells from blood. These receptor sequences come from a female donor in good health, serving as a healthy control.

The chain combines TRBV27 with TRBJ2-7, with D possibly TRBD2 on 5 matching bases. CDR3 length: 14 amino acids. Trimming left V 5 bases short and J 3 bases short, with 14 bases between. Per the germline V gene, CDR1 is MNHEY and CDR2 is SMNVEV (reference sequence). CDR3 protein: CASSQTRTVYEQYF. In DNA form, the CDR3 reads TGTGCCAGCAGTCAAACTAGAACTGTCTACGAGCAGTACTTC.

The CDR3 sequence: CAIAPRDTDLYGYTF. CDR3 sequence (DNA): TGTGCCATCGCACCCCGGGACACGGACCTATATGGCTACACCTTC. V and J are TRBV10-3 and TRBJ1-2; TRBD1 might be the D (6 bases). The CDR3 extends over 15 amino acids. Trimming removed 8 bases from V and 5 bases from J, with 21 bases in between. The germline CDR1 and CDR2 sequences are ENHRY and SYGVKD.

CDR3 in DNA: TGTGCCATCAGTGATTCGGGGCTAGATACGCAGTATTTT. Amino acids: CAISDSGLDTQYF. The chain links TRBV10-3 to TRBJ2-3; TRBD1 or TRBD2 may be the D gene (5 bases each). Germline V gene lookup returns CDR1 ENHRY and CDR2 SYGVKD. V gave up 3 bases and J gave up 5 bases, with 9 bases separating them. The CDR3 consists of 13 residues.

The rearrangement uses TRBV19 and TRBJ1-1; D gene uncertain. This CDR3 is built from 17 residues. CDR1 is LNHDA, CDR2 SQIVND, per germline (reference sequence). Trimming stripped 5 bases from V and 4 bases from J, with 23 bases between. CDR3 DNA: TGTGCCAGTAGTGACGCCCCCGGACCCGGCGGGCGCACTGAAGCTTTCTTT. Translation: CASSDAPGPGGRTEAFF.

The sample holds many counts of this clonotype. The chain employs TRBV12-3 or TRBV12-4 and TRBJ2-5; TRBD1 matches 10 bases. The CDR3 sequence is 14 residues long. V lost 6 bases and J lost 4; bases outside the gene matches: 5. Here the CDR3 DNA reads TGTGCCAGCAGATCCGGGACAGGGGTAGAGACCCAGTACTTC. Encoded protein: CASRSGTGVETQYF.

The chain employs TRBV14 and TRBJ1-3; D gene unclear. Germline V lookup: CDR1 SGHDN, CDR2 FVKESK. The V gene lost 5 bases and the J gene lost 0 bases, with 8 bases spanning the gap. The CDR3 has 14 residues. This CDR3 is CASSMTFSGNTIYF. In DNA form, the CDR3 reads TGTGCCAGCAGCATGACATTCTCTGGAAACACCATATATTTT.

This clonotype was counted a few times. The chain couples TRBV25-1 to TRBJ2-1, with 10 bases lining up with TRBD2. V lost 6 bases to trimming and J lost 3 bases; unmatched junction nucleotides: 8. Per the germline V gene, CDR1 is MGHDK and CDR2 is SYGVNS. CDR3 length equals 16 residues. In DNA form, the CDR3 reads TGTGCCAGCAGCGGGGGACTAGCGAACAGCTACAATGAGCAGTTCTTC. It specifies CASSGGLANSYNEQFF.

There are a few counts of this clonotype. For the CDR3, the DNA is TGTGCCAGCACCATGGACAGGGGGGTTTGGCATGAGCAGTTCTTC. This codes for CASTMDRGVWHEQFF. V and J are TRBV11-2 and TRBJ2-1; 10 bases match TRBD1. Germline trimming cut 7 bases from V and 8 bases from J; bases unmatched to any gene: 11. The CDR3 is made up of 15 amino acids. Germline CDR1 is SGHAT and CDR2 is FQNNGV.

This clonotype was picked up many times. V gene TRBV5-1 combines with J gene TRBJ2-2; D possibly corresponds to TRBD1 (6 bases). The CDR3 consists of 16 residues. Trimming left V 2 bases short and J 2 bases short, with 13 bases between. Germline assignment: CDR1 SGHRS and CDR2 YFSETQ. In nucleotides, the CDR3 is TGCGCCAGCAGCTTCGGACAGCAGATCAACACCGGGGAGCTGTTTTTT. Translation: CASSFGQQINTGELFF.

The chain recombines TRBV20-1 with TRBJ2-3; TRBD2 matches at 10 bases. The V and J ends lost 3 bases and 1 base, in that order; junction bases with no gene match: 7. The length of the CDR3 is 16 residues. Per the germline V gene, CDR1 is DFQATT and CDR2 is SNEGSKA (reference sequence). In DNA, the CDR3 is TGCAGTGCTAGCAAAGGCCTAGCGGGGGGCACAGATACGCAGTATTTT. It specifies CSASKGLAGGTDTQYF.

The chain joins TRBV5-5 to TRBJ2-2; 9 bases map to TRBD2. The CDR3 consists of 16 residues. Trimming took 3 bases from V and 6 from J; bases not matched to a gene: 9. Germline V gives CDR1 SGHKS, CDR2 YYEKEE (reference sequence). This chain's CDR3 is CASSSHSGSVAGELFF. CDR3 DNA: TGTGCCAGCAGCTCCCATAGCGGGAGCGTGGCCGGGGAGCTGTTTTTT.

The chain has TRBV9 and TRBJ1-5; D is undetermined. This CDR3 is built from 14 residues. Germline assignment: CDR1 SGDLS and CDR2 YYNGEE. With 0 bases removed from V and 4 bases from J, the gap between germline ends came to 8 bases. The CDR3 DNA reads as TGTGCCAGCAGCGTAGAGGCCTTTAATCAGCCCCAGCATTTT. Its translation: CASSVEAFNQPQHF.

The chain links TRBV4-3 to TRBJ1-1; no reliable D call. Germline CDR1 reads LGHNA; CDR2 reads YSLEER. The CDR3 covers 13 residues. Trimming took 0 bases from V and 8 from J, leaving 10 bases between them. This CDR3 is CASSQDLSVEAFF. For the CDR3, the DNA is TGCGCCAGCAGCCAAGATCTGTCAGTGGAAGCTTTCTTT.

The chain couples TRBV5-1 to TRBJ2-7; 8 bases line up with TRBD1. CDR3 length: 14 residues. The germline CDR1 and CDR2 sequences are SGHRS and YFSETQ. V lost 4 bases, J lost 2 bases, and 5 bases stayed unmatched. The CDR3, as DNA: TGCGCCAGCAGCCAGGGGACAGGCCCCTACGAGCAGTACTTC. As protein: CASSQGTGPYEQYF.

In this sample, this clonotype turned up many times. The CDR3 DNA reads as TGCAGCGTTGACCAAGGGACAGGGGGCGGAGAGACCCAGTACTTC. It is translated as CSVDQGTGGGETQYF. The chain carries TRBV29-1 and TRBJ2-5; the match to TRBD1 covers 12 bases. V was clipped by 3 bases and J by 4 bases; unmatched bases: 6. This CDR3 has 15 amino acids. Germline lookup yields CDR1 SQVTM and CDR2 ANQGSEA.